This entry describes one TCR beta chain. Its antigen is not known. Repertoires were generated with immunoSEQ multiplex PCR, while TCRdb's copy carries only in-frame clones and drops some. The sample yields around 37,000 clones, 75% to 85% seen once. In germline, CDR1 is SGHTA, CDR2 FQGTGA. V gave up 2 bases and J gave up 4 bases, with 14 bases separating them. The CDR3 extends over 15 amino acids. This specimen belongs to a study of OX40 agonist ivuxolimab in advanced cancers. Across the study: Ivuxolimab, an antibody that agonizes OX40 (CD134), was administered to the patients. Prior anti-PD-1, anti-PD-L1 or anti-CTLA-4 therapy was allowed; around 43% had some. Findings and limits, study-wide: Clonal expansion from baseline to week 6 occurred in both CD4+ and CD8+ T cells. The study found that CD8+ T cells averaged more expanded clones than CD4+.

V and J are TRBV7-3 and TRBJ1-1; no definite D call. The sequences come from CD4+ or CD8+ T cells sorted from blood, collected in a trial of the OX40 agonist ivuxolimab. The receptor was isolated from an adult with an advanced solid tumor such as melanoma, head and neck, liver or kidney cancer. CDR3 sequence: CASSLEAGGVTEAFF. CDR3 coding DNA: TGTGCCAGCAGCTTAGAAGCGGGTGGGGTCACTGAAGCTTTCTTT.